The 30 T cell receptor beta chains reported below all come from one sample, sequenced in a study of blood T cell repertoires in COVID-19. The data were produced by immunoSEQ multiplex PCR, yet TCRdb's version contains in-frame clones alone and is incomplete. The sample records tens of thousands of clones, roughly 87% being singletons. Input material: peripheral blood. The receptor source for this set is a man between 60 and 75 years old with acute or convalescent COVID-19.

CDR3 nucleotide sequence: TGTGCCAGCAGTGACGCGGGGGGCACCTACGAGCAGTACTTC. Its translation is CASSDAGGTYEQYF. V is TRBV25-1 and J is TRBJ2-7; 8 bases are shared with TRBD2. V was pared by 3 bases and J by 2 bases, with 3 bases of the junction left unmatched. Germline CDR1 MGHDK, CDR2 SYGVNS. The CDR3 covers 14 residues.

V usage is TRBV11-2 and J usage is TRBJ1-2; no reliable D call. Between the trimmed V and J ends, which lost 5 bases and 8 bases, there was a span of 18 bases. The CDR3 consists of 14 residues. CDR1 and CDR2 (germline): SGHAT, FQNNGV. DNA for the CDR3: TGTGCCAGCAGCATCCAAGCGGGGTCAGCGGGCTACACCTTC. Protein sequence: CASSIQAGSAGYTF.

The chain combines TRBV3-1 (or the pseudogene TRBV3-2) with TRBJ1-1; weak D call: TRBD1 (5 bases). Germline V lookup: CDR1 LGHDT, CDR2 YNNKEL (reference sequence). V was clipped by 1 base and J by 5 bases, with 8 bases between them. The CDR3 contains 13 residues. DNA for the CDR3: TGTGCCAGCAGCCAAGGACGGGGGACTGAAGCTTTCTTT. This gives the protein CASSQGRGTEAFF.

In its sample, this clone was seen a few times. The chain links TRBV4-1 to TRBJ1-5; D call uncertain. The germline gives CDR1 MGHRA, CDR2 YSYEKL. This CDR3 contains 14 residues. V lost 4 bases and J 0 bases, leaving 7 bases between the germline ends. The chain's CDR3 is CASSPDYSNQPQHF. CDR3 nucleotide sequence: TGCGCCAGCAGCCCGGACTATAGCAATCAGCCCCAGCATTTT.

The rearrangement uses TRBV5-1 and TRBJ1-5; 7 bases are a match to TRBD1. The CDR3 loop spans 15 amino acids. The trim removed 2 bases at V and 3 bases at J, leaving 5 bases unmatched. Germline V gives CDR1 SGHRS, CDR2 YFSETQ. CDR3 DNA: TGCGCCAGCAGCTTTACAGGGGAACCCAATCAGCCCCAGCATTTT. It is translated as CASSFTGEPNQPQHF.

This clone appeared a single time. The chain uses TRBV9 and TRBJ2-5, with 8 bases that match TRBD1. From germline, CDR1 is SGDLS and CDR2 YYNGEE. V trimming: 4 bases; J trimming: 3 bases; junction bases outside the gene matches: 8. CDR3 length: 15 residues. CDR3 DNA: TGTGCCAGCAGCCCCCGGGGGACAGGAAAAGAGACCCAGTACTTC. It specifies CASSPRGTGKETQYF.

The chain has TRBV11-2 and TRBJ2-7, with TRBD2 matching over 11 bases. The CDR3 totals 14 residues. The germline CDR1 and CDR2 sequences are SGHAT and FQNNGV. The trim removed 5 bases at V and 4 bases at J, leaving 4 bases unmatched. The CDR3 region has the DNA TGTGCCAGCAGCCCTCTAGCGGGGGGATACGAGCAGTACTTC. Encoded protein: CASSPLAGGYEQYF. The full variable domain, completed using reference TRBV11-2 and TRBJ2-7, is EAGVAQSPRYKIIEKRQSVAFWCNPISGHATLYWYQQILGQGPKLLIQFQNNGVVDDSQLPKDRFSAERLKGVDSTLKIQPAKLEDSAVYLCASSPLAGGYEQYFGPGTRLTVT.

The rearrangement uses TRBV6-5 and TRBJ1-2, with 7 bases identical to TRBD1. This CDR3 region has 16 residues. The germline CDR1 and CDR2 sequences are MNHEY and SVGAGI. Germline trimming cut 4 bases from V and 6 bases from J; bases unmatched to any gene: 14. CDR3 sequence (DNA): TGTGCCAGCAGTTCCACCGGGACAGCTCTCGGGAATGGCTACACCTTC. Translation gives CASSSTGTALGNGYTF.

This rearrangement joins TRBV5-1 to TRBJ2-3, with D possibly matching TRBD1 (5 bases). This CDR3 is built from 16 residues. V lost 1 base, J lost 0 bases, and 12 bases lay in between. CDR1 and CDR2 (germline): SGHRS, YFSETQ. The CDR3 is CASSLRGSSSTDTQYF. The CDR3 region has the DNA TGCGCCAGCAGCTTGAGGGGATCGTCTAGCACAGATACGCAGTATTTT.

This chain joins TRBV18 and TRBJ1-3; the D is unclear. The V gene lost 2 bases and the J gene lost 2 bases, with 10 bases spanning the gap. Germline V gene data show CDR1 as KGHSH and CDR2 as LQKENI. This CDR3 has 15 amino acids. The CDR3 DNA reads as TGTGCCAGCTCACCATCCCGGGTTCCTGGAAACACCATATATTTT. It yields the protein CASSPSRVPGNTIYF.

This clone is judged medium-sized. The chain couples TRBV3-1 (or the pseudogene TRBV3-2) to TRBJ1-2; TRBD1 might be the D (6 bases). The length of the CDR3 is 13 residues. Trimming removed 4 bases at V and 5 bases at J, with 11 bases between. Germline CDR1 is LGHDT and CDR2 is YNNKEL (reference sequence). In DNA form, the CDR3 reads TGTGCCAGCAGCCCGGACAGAGGATATGGCTACACCTTC. This translates into CASSPDRGYGYTF.

This sequence joins TRBV4-1 and TRBJ2-7, with D possibly being TRBD1 (5 bases). CDR3 length: 15 residues. Trimming left V 2 bases short and J 4 bases short, with 15 bases between. Germline V gene sequence: CDR1 MGHRA, CDR2 YSYEKL. The CDR3 coding sequence is TGCGCCAGCAGCCAATCCCAGGGTGGGTGGTACGAGCAGTACTTC. Translating it yields CASSQSQGGWYEQYF.

The chain uses TRBV5-8 and TRBJ2-3; 10 bases fit TRBD2. Germline lookup yields CDR1 SGHTS and CDR2 YDEGEE. The junction had 0 bases not matched to a gene; V was cut back by 3 bases and J by 5 bases. CDR3 length: 13 residues. The CDR3 DNA follows: TGTGCCAGCAGCTCTAGCGGGGGAGATACGCAGTATTTT. Its translation is CASSSSGGDTQYF.

This chain joins TRBV7-2 and TRBJ2-3; D ambiguous. V gave up 5 bases and J gave up 6 bases, with 12 bases separating them. Germline CDR1 SGHTA, CDR2 FQGNSA. The CDR3 contains 13 residues. CDR3 nucleotides: TGTGCCAGCAGCCCCGAGGCCGAGGATACGCAGTATTTT. It yields the protein CASSPEAEDTQYF.

The CDR3: CASSPGQSFRRPQHF. The CDR3 DNA follows: TGTGCCAGCAGTCCGGGACAGAGCTTTAGGCGGCCCCAGCATTTT. The chain is built from TRBV6-5 and TRBJ1-5; 7 bases match TRBD1. CDR1 is MNHEY, CDR2 SVGAGI, per germline. The V gene end was trimmed by 5 bases and the J gene end by 9 bases; junction bases not matched to a gene: 13. This CDR3 comprises 15 residues.

The chain employs TRBV9 and TRBJ1-1; possibly TRBD1 for D (6 bases). V was cut by 0 bases and J by 0 bases, with 6 bases left in between. The CDR3 is 14 amino acids. Germline V lookup: CDR1 SGDLS, CDR2 YYNGEE. CDR3 DNA: TGTGCCAGCAGCGTAGAGGGGGTGAACACTGAAGCTTTCTTT. It yields the protein CASSVEGVNTEAFF.

The chain recombines TRBV14 with TRBJ2-7, with 7 bases that match TRBD2. The CDR3 is 15 amino acids. The germline gives CDR1 SGHDN, CDR2 FVKESK. The trim removed 4 bases at V and 0 bases at J, leaving 6 bases unmatched. This CDR3 reads CASSPQAGLSYEQYF. The CDR3 nucleotides are TGTGCCAGCAGCCCCCAAGCGGGGCTCTCCTACGAGCAGTACTTC.

V usage is TRBV2 and J usage is TRBJ1-4; D call uncertain. The V end was cut by 6 bases, the J end by 0 bases, with 8 bases between. Germline CDR1 is SNHLY and CDR2 is FYNNEI. This CDR3 has 14 residues. This CDR3 is CASRAFATNEKLFF. The CDR3 coding sequence is TGTGCCAGCAGGGCCTTTGCAACTAATGAAAAACTGTTTTTT.

The chain carries TRBV25-1 and TRBJ1-1; maybe TRBD1 (5 bases). Trimming stripped 6 bases from V and 2 bases from J, with 13 bases between. The germline V gene has CDR1 MGHDK and CDR2 SYGVNS. This CDR3 comprises 14 residues. The DNA for the CDR3 is TGTGCCAGCAGCCTAGGAGGGGACAACACTGAAGCTTTCTTT. Translation: CASSLGGDNTEAFF.

The genes are TRBV9 and TRBJ1-2, with TRBD1 identical over 7 bases. The CDR3 loop spans 15 amino acids. With V trimmed by 0 bases and J by 5 bases, 7 bases remained unmatched. Germline V lookup: CDR1 SGDLS, CDR2 YYNGEE. For the CDR3, the DNA is TGTGCCAGCAGCGTAGGCCCCGGGACAGATTATGGCTACACCTTC. Protein product: CASSVGPGTDYGYTF.

The chain links TRBV30 to TRBJ1-6; possible D gene TRBD1, 5 bases. V dropped 0 bases and J dropped 0 bases, with 18 bases sitting between them. The germline CDR1 and CDR2 sequences are GTSNPN and SVGIG (reference sequence). The CDR3 sequence is 19 residues long. The CDR3 nucleotides are TGTGCCTGGAGTGTACGAGCCACAGGTCAAAGCTCCTATAATTCACCCCTCCACTTT. It translates to CAWSVRATGQSSYNSPLHF.

The chain carries TRBV6-5 and TRBJ2-3, with D possibly TRBD2 on 5 matching bases. V was shortened by 8 bases and J by 4 bases, with 19 bases between the two germline ends. Germline V gives CDR1 MNHEY, CDR2 SVGAGI. This CDR3 region has 15 residues. The CDR3 region has the DNA TGTGCCAGCGTTCCTCCGGGGTTAGTGGCAGATACGCAGTATTTT. Amino acids: CASVPPGLVADTQYF.

The V gene is TRBV30, the J gene TRBJ1-5; D gene uncertain. This CDR3 is 15 amino acids long. The V end was cut by 1 base, the J end by 0 bases, with 10 bases between. Germline CDR1 and CDR2: GTSNPN and SVGIG (reference sequence). CDR3 coding DNA: TGTGCCTGGAGTGGACAAGGACTTAGCAATCAGCCCCAGCATTTT. Its protein is CAWSGQGLSNQPQHF.

A single count supports this clone. The chain combines TRBV10-3 with TRBJ1-6, with TRBD1 identical over 7 bases. The CDR3 covers 14 residues. J lost 6 bases, V lost 2 bases, and 1 base had no gene match. Germline V gene sequence: CDR1 ENHRY, CDR2 SYGVKD. CDR3 loop: CAISEQGGNSPLHF. The CDR3 DNA is TGTGCCATCAGTGAGCAGGGGGGTAATTCACCCCTCCACTTT.

This rearrangement joins TRBV27 to TRBJ2-7, with D perhaps TRBD1 (6 bases). This CDR3 is built from 14 residues. The V end lost 3 bases, the J end lost 3 bases, and 12 bases lay between the germline ends. CDR1 and CDR2 (germline): MNHEY, SMNVEV (reference sequence). CDR3 sequence (DNA): TGTGCCAGCAGTTTCACAGGGACAAACTACGAGCAGTACTTC. It is translated as CASSFTGTNYEQYF.

V is TRBV7-9 and J is TRBJ1-4, with 7 bases fitting TRBD1. The ends lost 1 base at V and 8 bases at J; junction bases unmatched: 13. Germline CDR1 reads SEHNR; CDR2 reads FQNEAQ (reference sequence). The CDR3 is 17 amino acids. The CDR3 is CASSLGEGPGGYEKLFF. DNA of the CDR3: TGTGCCAGCAGCTTAGGCGAGGGCCCAGGGGGGTACGAAAAACTGTTTTTT.

This chain links TRBV5-1 with TRBJ2-3; a possible D gene is TRBD2 (5 bases). The CDR3 is 14 residues long. CDR1 is SGHRS and CDR2 is YFSETQ in the germline V gene. Trimming took 1 base from V and 4 from J, leaving 10 bases between them. The CDR3 reads CASSLQSLADTQYF. CDR3 in DNA: TGCGCCAGCAGCTTGCAATCACTAGCAGATACGCAGTATTTT.

There are a few counts of this clone. This chain uses TRBV19 with TRBJ1-3, with D unresolved. Per the germline V gene, CDR1 is LNHDA and CDR2 is SQIVND (reference sequence). The CDR3 covers 16 residues. Trimming removed 5 bases from V and 0 bases from J, with 14 bases in between. The CDR3 nucleotides read TGTGCCAGTAGTCCGCGGACTTTTAGCTCTGGAAACACCATATATTTT. Amino acids: CASSPRTFSSGNTIYF.

The CDR3 region is CATSRDPGTYSSASYTF. CDR3 in DNA: TGTGCCACCAGCAGAGATCCGGGGACTTATAGCTCGGCGAGCTACACCTTC. This chain uses TRBV15 with TRBJ1-2; a weak D match, TRBD1 (5 bases). V gave up 0 bases and J gave up 9 bases, with 23 bases separating them. The CDR3 extends over 17 amino acids. In germline, CDR1 is LNHNV, CDR2 YYDKDF (reference sequence).

The chain couples TRBV5-1 to TRBJ1-1, with a possible D match to TRBD1 (6 bases). Germline CDR1 reads SGHRS; CDR2 reads YFSETQ. The ends were cut back, 7 bases at V and 2 bases at J, with 18 bases in the middle. The CDR3 has 15 residues. This CDR3 reads CASGGQPPRNTEAFF. CDR3 nucleotides: TGCGCCAGCGGCGGACAGCCTCCCAGAAACACTGAAGCTTTCTTT.